Following are 11 T cell receptor beta chains from one sample sequenced in a study of cytomegalovirus exposure and HLA in healthy donors. PCR employed 60 Vbeta and 13 Jbeta primers. Assay used: immunoSEQ multiplex PCR; TCRdb lists only in-frame clones, some missing. This table has 60,000 to 90,000 clones, 55% to 80% appearing once. The sequenced material came from PBMCs. The receptors come from a man aged 35 to 55 in good health and CMV-seropositive.

DNA of the CDR3: TGTGCCAGTAGTATTTTAGCCGGACAGGGGTGGACTGAAGCTTTCTTT. Encoded protein: CASSILAGQGWTEAFF. The chain combines TRBV19 with TRBJ1-1; 9 positions agree with TRBD1. Germline loops: CDR1 LNHDA, CDR2 SQIVND (reference sequence). With V trimmed by 3 bases and J by 5 bases, 10 bases remained unmatched. The CDR3 is 16 amino acids.

The chain links TRBV4-2 to TRBJ2-1, with D tentatively TRBD2 (5 bases). The CDR3 totals 16 residues. Trimming cost V 0 bases and J 0 bases, with 9 bases left between them. Germline values: CDR1 LGHNA, CDR2 YNFKEQ. Here the CDR3 DNA reads TGTGCCAGCAGCCAAGAACCTAGCAGCTCCTACAATGAGCAGTTCTTC. Amino acid sequence: CASSQEPSSSYNEQFF.

This clone was seen only once. The chain uses TRBV12-5 and TRBJ2-1; perhaps TRBD1 as D (5 bases). CDR1 is LGHNT, CDR2 FRNRAP, per germline. V lost 0 bases to trimming and J lost 9 bases, with 9 bases between them. The CDR3 is 13 residues long. This chain's CDR3 is CASGLVMGLEQFF. Here the CDR3 DNA reads TGTGCTAGTGGTTTGGTCATGGGGCTTGAGCAGTTCTTC.

This clone was detected a few times. This CDR3 is CASAPGTGLNTEAFF. The CDR3 region has the DNA TGTGCCAGCGCTCCCGGGACAGGTTTGAACACTGAAGCTTTCTTT. The chain employs TRBV6-5 and TRBJ1-1; 8 bases fit TRBD1. The V gene end was trimmed by 8 bases and the J gene end by 0 bases; junction bases not matched to a gene: 8. The CDR3 length is 15 residues. Germline V gene sequence: CDR1 MNHEY, CDR2 SVGAGI.

The CDR3: CASGYHGNQPQHF. For the CDR3, the DNA is TGTGCTAGTGGTTACCACGGGAATCAGCCCCAGCATTTT. V usage is TRBV12-5 and J usage is TRBJ1-5; D is undetermined. The germline V gene has CDR1 LGHNT and CDR2 FRNRAP. The CDR3 has 13 residues. Trimming removed 4 bases at V and 4 bases at J, with 8 bases between.

The genes are TRBV9 and TRBJ2-7; TRBD2 agrees at 7 bases. CDR1 and CDR2 from the germline V gene are SGDLS and YYNGEE. The CDR3 has 16 residues. Unmatched junction bases numbered 8, after V lost 0 bases and J lost 2 bases. The CDR3 region has the DNA TGTGCCAGCAGCGTAGCTCCGGGGGGAGGTCCCTACGAGCAGTACTTC. Translating it yields CASSVAPGGGPYEQYF.

This rearrangement joins TRBV4-2 to TRBJ2-5, with D possibly matching TRBD1 (5 bases). The V and J ends lost 1 base and 7 bases respectively, with 16 bases between them. This CDR3 has 15 amino acids. Germline CDR1 LGHNA, CDR2 YNFKEQ. DNA for the CDR3: TGTGCCAGCAGCCAAGGCCTAGGGGAATATGGGACCCAGTACTTC. Its protein product is CASSQGLGEYGTQYF.

V gene TRBV5-4 combines with J gene TRBJ2-5; weak D call: TRBD1 (6 bases). CDR1 SGHNT and CDR2 YYREEE come from the germline V gene (reference sequence). The CDR3 has 13 residues. V lost 3 bases to trimming and J lost 5 bases, with 11 bases between them. CDR3 loop: CASSYRALETQYF. CDR3 DNA sequence: TGTGCCAGCAGCTACAGGGCGTTGGAGACCCAGTACTTC.

This clone has a handful of counts. V gene TRBV28 combines with J gene TRBJ2-7, with a tentative D call TRBD1 (5 bases). The germline V gene encodes CDR1 MDHEN and CDR2 SYDVKM. There are 15 residues in the CDR3. Trimming left V 2 bases short and J 2 bases short, with 13 bases between. Here the CDR3 reads CASSLDPVGPYEQYF. The CDR3 DNA follows: TGTGCCAGCAGTTTAGACCCGGTGGGGCCCTACGAGCAGTACTTC.

J is TRBJ1-1 and V is TRBV4-3; no firm D call. CDR3 length: 13 residues. Trimming removed 4 bases at V and 0 bases at J, with 6 bases between. CDR1 LGHNA and CDR2 YSLEER come from the germline V gene. CDR3: CASSPEMNTEAFF. The DNA of the CDR3 is TGCGCCAGCAGCCCCGAGATGAACACTGAAGCTTTCTTT.

The J gene is TRBJ2-7, the V gene TRBV6-5; 9 nucleotides line up with TRBD1. J gave up 4 bases and V 0 bases, and 7 bases lay outside the gene matches. The CDR3 length is 16 residues. Looked up from germline, CDR1 is MNHEY and CDR2 is SVGAGI. The CDR3 is CASSYSKQGAVYEQYF. CDR3 DNA: TGTGCCAGCAGTTACTCGAAACAGGGGGCCGTATACGAGCAGTACTTC.